The clone carrying this TCR beta chain was observed a few times. This entry comes from a study of T cells after yellow fever vaccination. The CDR3 consists of 17 residues. V lost 1 base to trimming and J lost 5 bases; unmatched junction nucleotides: 11. The germline CDR1 and CDR2 sequences are LNHNV and YYDKDF (reference sequence). TCRdb re-called the 5' RACE reads with MiXCR, one entry per CDR3 protein. The top ten hold roughly a sixth of the sample, which has about 320,000 distinct CDR3 sequences, around 7% seen once. The genes are TRBV15 and TRBJ1-1; 9 nucleotides line up with TRBD1. Material: PBMCs, obtained about 49 days after the first yellow fever vaccination. This TCR was recovered from a man between 18 and 29 years old who received the YFV17D yellow fever vaccine. The CDR3 region has the DNA TGTGCCACCAGCAGAGGAGGCACAGGGGGCGCGGGGACTGAAGCTTTCTTT. This codes for CATSRGGTGGAGTEAFF.